This T cell receptor (beta chain) was profiled in a study of human T cells and chemical hapten exposure. This clonotype was seen only a few times. The CDR3 spans 13 residues. Trimming took 0 bases from V and 0 from J, leaving 5 bases between them. CDR1 GTSNPN and CDR2 SVGIG come from the germline V gene (reference sequence). Unfractionated whole blood served as the source for total RNA extraction. TCRdb recomputed calls from the 5' RACE reads with MiXCR, one row per CDR3 protein. Counted here are roughly 81,000 distinct CDR3 sequences, about 7.7% occurring once; the ten biggest clones make up about 2.1%.

The V gene is TRBV30, the J gene TRBJ1-2, with D uncertain. The origin of this receptor is a male donor in good health. The CDR3 reads CAWSVTPNYGYTF. The CDR3 nucleotides are TGTGCCTGGAGTGTGACACCTAACTATGGCTACACCTTC.